The 2 T cell receptor beta chains below come from one sample, sequenced in a study of blood T cells in healthy people across ages. The authors ran a second PCR of about 6 to 12 cycles using a sample-barcoded 5' primer and a J-beta primer mix. One entry per CDR3 protein, called by TCRdb with MiXCR from the 5' RACE reads. This sample has 800,000 or so distinct CDR3 sequences, with around 25% found just once. The same specimen was also included in a second study, on T cells of mothers and their children.

The sequencing sample was made of blood. The receptors here all came from a boy aged 5-17 years in good health.

This clonotype has only a few counts. The chain employs TRBV29-1 and TRBJ2-5; 9 nucleotides match TRBD1. The CDR3 has 14 amino acids. J lost 2 bases, V lost 3 bases, and 4 bases had no gene match. In germline, CDR1 is SQVTM, CDR2 ANQGSEA. CDR3 loop: CSVEGGQGQETQYF. The CDR3 nucleotides are TGCAGCGTTGAGGGGGGACAGGGACAAGAGACCCAGTACTTC.

The chain recombines TRBV2 with TRBJ2-5; 11 bases are a match to TRBD2. This CDR3 has 15 amino acids. Germline V gene lookup returns CDR1 SNHLY and CDR2 FYNNEI. Losses at the gene ends were 3 bases for V and 4 bases for J; bases not matched to a gene: 4. The CDR3 protein is CASSEASGGLETQYF. The CDR3 DNA follows: TGTGCCAGCAGTGAGGCTAGCGGGGGGCTAGAGACCCAGTACTTC.